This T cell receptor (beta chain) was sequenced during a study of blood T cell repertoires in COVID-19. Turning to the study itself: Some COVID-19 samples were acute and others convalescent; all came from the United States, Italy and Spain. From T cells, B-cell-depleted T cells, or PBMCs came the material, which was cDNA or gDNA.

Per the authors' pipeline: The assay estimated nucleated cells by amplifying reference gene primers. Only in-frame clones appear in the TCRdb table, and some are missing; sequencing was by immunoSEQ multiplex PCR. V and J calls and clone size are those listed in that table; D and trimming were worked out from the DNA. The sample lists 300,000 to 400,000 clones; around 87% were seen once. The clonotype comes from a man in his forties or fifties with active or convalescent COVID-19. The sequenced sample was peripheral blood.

CDR3 region: CATIREGGPNTGELFF. The CDR3 nucleotides read TGTGCCACCATCCGTGAGGGAGGGCCGAACACCGGGGAGCTGTTTTTT. The rearrangement uses TRBV6-6 and TRBJ2-2; TRBD2 aligns across 7 bases. The CDR3 runs 16 residues. The germline V gene encodes CDR1 MNHNY and CDR2 SVGAGI (reference sequence). With 10 bases clipped from V and 0 bases from J, the junction kept 11 bases outside the gene matches.